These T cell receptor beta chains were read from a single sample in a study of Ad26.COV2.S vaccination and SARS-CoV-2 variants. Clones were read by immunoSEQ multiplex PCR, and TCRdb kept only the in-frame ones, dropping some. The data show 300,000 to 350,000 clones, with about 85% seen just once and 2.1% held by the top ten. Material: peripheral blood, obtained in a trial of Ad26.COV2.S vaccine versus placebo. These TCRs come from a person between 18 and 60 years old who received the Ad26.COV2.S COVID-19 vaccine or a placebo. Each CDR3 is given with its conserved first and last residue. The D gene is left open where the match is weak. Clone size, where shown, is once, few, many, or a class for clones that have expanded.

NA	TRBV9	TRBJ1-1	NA	TGTGCCAGCAGCGACAGAGGTAACATGAACACTGAAGCTTTCTTT	CASSDRGNMNTEAFF
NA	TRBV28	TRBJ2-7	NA	TGTGCCAGCAGTACACCGGACATCGGGGGCGACGAGCAGTACTTC	CASSTPDIGGDEQYF
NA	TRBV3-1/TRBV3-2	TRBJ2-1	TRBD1	TGTGCCAGCAGCCCGGACAGGACCTACAATGAGCAGTTCTTC	CASSPDRTYNEQFF
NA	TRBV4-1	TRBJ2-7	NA	TGCGCCAGCAGCCAAGAACAGGGAGCGGCGGGTTACGAGCAGTACTTC	CASSQEQGAAGYEQYF
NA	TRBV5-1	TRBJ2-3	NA	TGCGCCAGCAGCGACACAGATACGCAGTATTTT	CASSDTDTQYF
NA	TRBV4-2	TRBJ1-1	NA	TGTGCCAGCAGCCCCCCGGGGCGTAATCGAGGGGATGCTTTCTTT	CASSPPGRNRGDAFF
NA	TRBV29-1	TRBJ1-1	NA	TGCAGCGTTGAAGATCGCGGGGGGCGGGTAATCATGAACACTGAAGCTTTCTTT	CSVEDRGGRVIMNTEAFF
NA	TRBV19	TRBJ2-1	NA	TGTGCCAGTAGTACAACGGGGGGCGATTTCCATGAGCAGTTCTTC	CASSTTGGDFHEQFF
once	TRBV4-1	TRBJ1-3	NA	TGCGCCAGCAGCCAAGAACGAAGCTCTGGAAACACCATATATTTT	CASSQERSSGNTIYF
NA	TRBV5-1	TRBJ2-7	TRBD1	TGCGCCAGCAGCTTGGTGCCTGCCGAGGGGGCGAGCTCCTACGAGCAGTACTTC	CASSLVPAEGASSYEQYF
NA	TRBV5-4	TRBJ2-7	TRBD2	TGTGCCAGCAGCTTGGGACTAGCGGGGGACTACGAGCAGTACTTC	CASSLGLAGDYEQYF
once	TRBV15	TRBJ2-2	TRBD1	TGTGCCACCAGCAGTGTGAATAAGGGGGCCGCGAACACCGGGGAGCTGTTTTTT	CATSSVNKGAANTGELFF
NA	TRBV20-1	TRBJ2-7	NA	TGCAGTGCCAAGCGGTTCCACGAGCAGTACTTC	CSAKRFHEQYF
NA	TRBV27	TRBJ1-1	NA	TGTGCCAGCAGTTTATCGGTACAGGTGCCGAGGGCTTTCTTT	CASSLSVQVPRAFF
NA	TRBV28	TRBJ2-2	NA	TGTGCCAGCAGTCTCTTATCGGACACCGGGGAGCTGTTTTTT	CASSLLSDTGELFF
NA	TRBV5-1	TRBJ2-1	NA	TGCGCCAGCAGCTTGGTGGGGGGCCGCATGGTGGATGAGCAGTTCTTC	CASSLVGGRMVDEQFF
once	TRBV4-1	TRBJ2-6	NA	TGCGCCAGCAGCCAAACCCCGGGACTCCTGAACTCTGGGGCCAACGTCCTGACTTTC	CASSQTPGLLNSGANVLTF
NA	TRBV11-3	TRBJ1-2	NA	TGTGCCAGCAGCCAGGTCTCGGACTCTGGCTACACCTTC	CASSQVSDSGYTF
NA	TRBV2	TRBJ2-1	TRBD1	TGTGCCAGGGGCCGAGGGACAGGGGCCTACAATGAGCAGTTCTTC	CARGRGTGAYNEQFF
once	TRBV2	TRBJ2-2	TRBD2	TGTGCCAGCACCACTAGCGGGGAGAGGGCCGGGGAGCTGTTTTTT	CASTTSGERAGELFF
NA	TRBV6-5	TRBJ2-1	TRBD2	TGTGCCAGCACGGGGGGGACGGGAGCCTACAATGAGCAGTTCTTC	CASTGGTGAYNEQFF
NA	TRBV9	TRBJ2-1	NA	TGTGCCAGCAGCGTGGCTCAGTACAATGAGCAGTTCTTC	CASSVAQYNEQFF